These 3 T cell receptor beta chains were all obtained from the same sample, sequenced in a study of T cell responses to AZD1222 COVID-19 vaccine. Clones were read by immunoSEQ multiplex PCR, and TCRdb kept only the in-frame ones, dropping some. The sample has about 130,000 clones, about 94% seen once; the top ten hold around 5.4%. This specimen was peripheral blood, taken on day 0 of AZD1222 vaccination. The receptors derive from an adult in good health.

The chain combines TRBV5-5 with TRBJ2-1, with TRBD1 matching over 7 bases. V lost 0 bases and J lost 6; bases outside the gene matches: 3. Germline CDR1 SGHKS, CDR2 YYEKEE (reference sequence). The CDR3 totals 14 residues. Written as DNA, the CDR3 is TGTGCCAGCAGCTTGGCCCAGGGGGTCAATGAGCAGTTCTTC. This codes for CASSLAQGVNEQFF.

J is TRBJ2-2 and V is TRBV25-1; D is unclear. This CDR3 has 15 residues. V lost 3 bases, J lost 1 base, and 9 bases lay in between. The V gene's germline CDR1 is MGHDK and CDR2 SYGVNS. CDR3 sequence (DNA): TGTGCCAGCAGTGAGTCAAGAGGGAACACCGGGGAGCTGTTTTTT. Translated: CASSESRGNTGELFF.

This clone was seen just once. Mismatch with germline at one junction end may stem from a read error. The chain has TRBV3-1 (or the pseudogene TRBV3-2) and TRBJ2-5; 10 bases match TRBD2. This CDR3 spans 20 amino acids. Germline CDR1 is LGHDT and CDR2 is YNNKEL (reference sequence). The CDR3 protein is CASSPTRETSGTYGKEAQYF. CDR3 in DNA: TGTGCCAGCAGCCCCACGAGGGAAACTAGCGGGACATACGGTAAAGAGGCCCAGTACTTC.